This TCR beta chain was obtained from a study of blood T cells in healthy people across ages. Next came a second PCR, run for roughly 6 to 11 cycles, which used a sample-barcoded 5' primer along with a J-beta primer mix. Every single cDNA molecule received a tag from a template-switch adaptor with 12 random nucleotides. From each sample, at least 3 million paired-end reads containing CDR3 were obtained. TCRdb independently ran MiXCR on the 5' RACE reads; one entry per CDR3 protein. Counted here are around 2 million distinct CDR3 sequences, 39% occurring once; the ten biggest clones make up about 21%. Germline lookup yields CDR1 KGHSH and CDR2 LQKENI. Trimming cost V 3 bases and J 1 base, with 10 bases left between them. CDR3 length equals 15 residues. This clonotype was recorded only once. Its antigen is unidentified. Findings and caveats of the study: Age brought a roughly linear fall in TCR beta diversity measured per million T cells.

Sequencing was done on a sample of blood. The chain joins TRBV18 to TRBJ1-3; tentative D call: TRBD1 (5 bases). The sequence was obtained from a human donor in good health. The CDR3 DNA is TGTGCCAGCTCACCGTGGGGCGAGTCTGGAAACACCATATATTTT. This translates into CASSPWGESGNTIYF.